Below, 4 T cell receptor beta chains from the same sample are listed, as sequenced in a study of liver allograft versus peripheral blood T cells. Whole-study context: Intrahepatic T cell receptor repertoires from transplanted livers were compared against repertoires in recipients' peripheral blood.

TCRdb reprocessed the reads with MiXCR, giving one entry per CDR3 protein. This repertoire shows approximately 2,300 distinct CDR3 sequences, around 17% found once; its top ten account for 23%. The receptors derive from a human patient who had a liver transplant. Some T cells may be supplied by the graft donor.

By sample share, this clonotype is medium-sized. The rearrangement joins TRBV7-9 to TRBJ1-6; D is uncertain. The germline V gene encodes CDR1 SEHNR and CDR2 FQNEAQ (reference sequence). The CDR3 totals 15 residues. Trimming cost V 0 bases and J 8 bases, with 11 bases left between them. In DNA, the CDR3 is TGTGCCAGCAGCTTAGCGGTGGGTGGGGATTCACCCCTCCACTTT. This encodes CASSLAVGGDSPLHF.

In its sample, this clonotype is medium-sized. This chain uses TRBV6-2 or TRBV6-3 with TRBJ2-3; D not resolved. With 5 bases removed from V and 6 bases from J, the gap between germline ends came to 12 bases. The CDR3 extends over 13 amino acids. The germline V gene has CDR1 MNHEY and CDR2 SVGEGT. The CDR3 DNA sequence: TGTGCCAGCAGTCGGCGAGTGGCGGATACGCAGTATTTT. Amino acid sequence: CASSRRVADTQYF.

By share of the sample, this clonotype is medium-sized. This chain links TRBV5-6 with TRBJ1-6, with D maybe TRBD1 (5 bases). The germline CDR1 and CDR2 sequences are SGHDT and YYEEEE. The ends were cut back, 4 bases at V and 4 bases at J, with 15 bases in the middle. This CDR3 has 16 amino acids. CDR3 protein: CASSPGALVYNSPLHF. The CDR3 DNA follows: TGTGCCAGCAGCCCCGGGGCCTTGGTGTATAATTCACCCCTCCACTTT.

J is TRBJ2-2 and V is TRBV9; 10 positions agree with TRBD2. Per the germline V gene, CDR1 is SGDLS and CDR2 is YYNGEE. The length of the CDR3 is 17 residues. V was clipped by 6 bases and J by 5 bases; unmatched bases: 13. CDR3 sequence: CASTPRGLAGDTGELFF. CDR3 nucleotide sequence: TGTGCCAGCACCCCAAGGGGGCTAGCGGGAGATACCGGGGAGCTGTTTTTT.